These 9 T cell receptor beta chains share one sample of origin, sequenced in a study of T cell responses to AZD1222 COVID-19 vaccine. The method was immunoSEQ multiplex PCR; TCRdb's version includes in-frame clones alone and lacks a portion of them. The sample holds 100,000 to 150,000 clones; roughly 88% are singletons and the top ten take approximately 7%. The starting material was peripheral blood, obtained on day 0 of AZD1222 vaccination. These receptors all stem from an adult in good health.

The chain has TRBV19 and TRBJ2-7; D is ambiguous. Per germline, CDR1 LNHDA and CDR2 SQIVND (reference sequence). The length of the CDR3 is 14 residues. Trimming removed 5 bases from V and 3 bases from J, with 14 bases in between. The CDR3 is CASSPRPNHYEQYF. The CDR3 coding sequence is TGTGCCAGTAGTCCCCGGCCAAACCACTACGAGCAGTACTTC.

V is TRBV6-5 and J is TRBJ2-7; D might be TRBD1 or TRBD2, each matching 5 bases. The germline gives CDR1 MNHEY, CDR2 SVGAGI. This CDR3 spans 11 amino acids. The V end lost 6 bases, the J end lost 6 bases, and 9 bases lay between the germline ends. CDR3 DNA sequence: TGTGCCAGCAGGGGGGTCTCCGAGCAGTACTTC. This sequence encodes CASRGVSEQYF.

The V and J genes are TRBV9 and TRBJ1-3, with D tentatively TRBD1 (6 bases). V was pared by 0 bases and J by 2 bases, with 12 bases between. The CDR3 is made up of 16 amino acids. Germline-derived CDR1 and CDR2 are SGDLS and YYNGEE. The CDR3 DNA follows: TGTGCCAGCAGCGTAGCTGGGGGGGCAGCTGGAAACACCATATATTTT. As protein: CASSVAGGAAGNTIYF.

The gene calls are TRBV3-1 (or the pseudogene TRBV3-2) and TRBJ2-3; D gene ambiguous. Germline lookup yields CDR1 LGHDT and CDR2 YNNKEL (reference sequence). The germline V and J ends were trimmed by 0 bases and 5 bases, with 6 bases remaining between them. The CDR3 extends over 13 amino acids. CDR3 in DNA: TGTGCCAGCAGCCAAGAGTCGGGAGATACGCAGTATTTT. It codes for CASSQESGDTQYF.

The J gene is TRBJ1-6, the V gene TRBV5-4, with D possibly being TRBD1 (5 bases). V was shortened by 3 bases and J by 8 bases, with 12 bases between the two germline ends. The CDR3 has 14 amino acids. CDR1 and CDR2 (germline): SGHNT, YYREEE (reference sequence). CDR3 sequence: CASSSSAGDSPLHF. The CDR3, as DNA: TGTGCCAGCAGCTCATCGGCGGGGGATTCACCCCTCCACTTT.

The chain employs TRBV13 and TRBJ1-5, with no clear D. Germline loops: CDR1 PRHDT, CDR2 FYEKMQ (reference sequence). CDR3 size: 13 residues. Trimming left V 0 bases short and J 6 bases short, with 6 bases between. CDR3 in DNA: TGTGCCAGCAGCTTAGGCGTACGTCAGCCCCAGCATTTT. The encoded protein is CASSLGVRQPQHF.

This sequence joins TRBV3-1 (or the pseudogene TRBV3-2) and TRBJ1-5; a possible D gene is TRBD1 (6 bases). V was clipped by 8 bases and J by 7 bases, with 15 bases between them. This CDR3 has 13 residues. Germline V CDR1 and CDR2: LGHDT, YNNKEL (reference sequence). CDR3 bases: TGTGCCAGCGACCAGGGGTCGGGGCAGCCCCAGCATTTT. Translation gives CASDQGSGQPQHF.

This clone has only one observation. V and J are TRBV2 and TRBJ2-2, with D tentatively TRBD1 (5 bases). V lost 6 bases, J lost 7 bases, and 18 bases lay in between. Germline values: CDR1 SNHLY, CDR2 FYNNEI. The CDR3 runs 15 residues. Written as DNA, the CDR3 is TGTGCCAGCAGGACCAATGGGGCAGGGAACGGGGAGCTGTTTTTT. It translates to CASRTNGAGNGELFF.

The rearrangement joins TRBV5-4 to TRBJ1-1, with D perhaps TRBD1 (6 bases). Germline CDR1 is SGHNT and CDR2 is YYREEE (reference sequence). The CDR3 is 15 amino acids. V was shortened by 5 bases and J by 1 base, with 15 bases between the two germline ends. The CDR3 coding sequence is TGTGCCAGCAGAAGACCGGGACAATCGAACACTGAAGCTTTCTTT. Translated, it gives CASRRPGQSNTEAFF.